These 20 T cell receptor beta chains originate from one sample sequenced in a study of beta chain features in type 1 diabetes. Whole-study results and caveats: There was a moderate but significant shortening of TCRB CDR3s in all four CD4+ subsets of Type 1 diabetes patients.

All of the isolated RNA was reverse transcribed, so expressed TCRB transcripts were sequenced. The assay was immunoSEQ multiplex PCR, and TCRdb's table has in-frame clones only and misses some. The sample shows some 44,000 clones, 66% of them seen only once. Their antigens are not known. Sequencing used Tregs from blood. The receptors derive from a woman under 30 with type 1 diabetes.

This clone was picked up a small number of times. The identical CDR3 is also encoded by other nucleotide sequences in the sample. This sequence joins TRBV29-1 and TRBJ2-1; 10 bases line up with TRBD1. Germline values: CDR1 SQVTM, CDR2 ANQGSEA. Unmatched junction bases numbered 5, after V lost 7 bases and J lost 5 bases. This CDR3 contains 13 residues. The CDR3 region is CSEGQGNNNEQFF. CDR3 DNA sequence: TGCAGCGAGGGACAGGGGAACAACAATGAGCAGTTCTTC.

The chain links TRBV13 to TRBJ2-7; D unclear. The CDR3 covers 16 residues. Germline CDR1 is PRHDT and CDR2 is FYEKMQ (reference sequence). Deletions cut 6 bases from V and 0 bases from J, with 18 bases between. The CDR3: CASSSKASGYSYEQYF. CDR3 coding DNA: TGTGCCAGCAGTTCTAAAGCCTCAGGTTACTCCTACGAGCAGTACTTC.

The genes are TRBV7-9 and TRBJ2-1, with a tentative D call TRBD2 (6 bases). The germline V gene encodes CDR1 SEHNR and CDR2 FQNEAQ (reference sequence). Between the trimmed V and J ends, which lost 5 bases and 6 bases, there was a span of 20 bases. The CDR3 runs to 16 residues. CDR3 sequence reads: CASSPALSGGGNEQFF. CDR3 in DNA: TGTGCCAGCAGCCCAGCTCTCTCCGGGGGAGGCAATGAGCAGTTCTTC.

This clone showed up just a few times. The chain couples TRBV7-9 to TRBJ1-1; the match to TRBD1 covers 8 bases. The CDR3 sequence is 14 residues long. Germline values: CDR1 SEHNR, CDR2 FQNEAQ (reference sequence). V shed 3 bases, J shed 4 bases, and the junction held 4 bases outside the gene matches. The CDR3 sequence: CASSFGQGSTEAFF. CDR3 nucleotide sequence: TGTGCCAGCAGCTTTGGACAGGGATCCACTGAAGCTTTCTTT.

This rearrangement joins TRBV14 to TRBJ2-7; the D gene is possibly TRBD1 (5 bases). Germline V gene data show CDR1 as SGHDN and CDR2 as FVKESK. The V end was cut by 1 base, the J end by 3 bases, with 16 bases between. CDR3 length: 16 residues. The CDR3 spells CASSQVVEIGDYEQYF. The CDR3 nucleotides read TGTGCCAGCAGCCAAGTCGTTGAGATAGGGGACTACGAGCAGTACTTC.

This chain links TRBV6-5 with TRBJ1-2; a possible D gene is TRBD1 (6 bases). CDR1 is MNHEY, CDR2 SVGAGI, per germline. The V end was cut by 0 bases, the J end by 5 bases, with 13 bases between. The length of the CDR3 is 15 residues. Here the CDR3 reads CASSYSRYQGYGYTF. The CDR3 bases are TGTGCCAGCAGTTACTCGCGTTACCAGGGGTATGGCTACACCTTC.

V gene TRBV7-2 combines with J gene TRBJ2-7, with 9 bases fitting TRBD1. The length of the CDR3 is 15 residues. CDR1 SGHTA and CDR2 FQGNSA come from the germline V gene. J was trimmed by 3 bases and V by 4 bases; bases with no gene match: 7. CDR3 bases: TGTGCCAGCAGCTCCTCCGGGACAGGGAGCTACGAGCAGTACTTC. It yields the protein CASSSSGTGSYEQYF.

This chain joins TRBV7-2 and TRBJ2-5, with D possibly being TRBD1 (6 bases). This CDR3 is built from 14 residues. V lost 2 bases and J 3 bases, leaving 10 bases between the germline ends. Germline CDR1 is SGHTA and CDR2 is FQGNSA. The CDR3 loop is CASSLISGEETQYF. CDR3 bases: TGTGCCAGCAGCTTAATCTCAGGGGAAGAGACCCAGTACTTC.

This rearrangement joins TRBV23-1 to TRBJ1-5, with 8 nucleotides matching TRBD1. TRBV23-1 is treated as an ORF (open reading frame) with a function not yet certain. The CDR3 spans 16 residues. J gave up 4 bases and V 4 bases, and 9 bases lay outside the gene matches. The CDR3 DNA reads TGCGCCAGCAGTCTCACCCGGACAGGGCGTAATCAGCCCCAGCATTTT. It specifies CASSLTRTGRNQPQHF.

V is TRBV18 and J is TRBJ2-7, with 9 bases lining up with TRBD1. The trim removed 1 base at V and 3 bases at J, leaving 4 bases unmatched. The germline CDR1 and CDR2 sequences are KGHSH and LQKENI. The CDR3 totals 15 residues. The CDR3 reads CASSPQQGAFYEQYF. Written as DNA, the CDR3 is TGTGCCAGCTCACCACAACAGGGGGCTTTCTACGAGCAGTACTTC.

The gene calls are TRBV5-1 and TRBJ2-1; TRBD2 agrees at 10 bases. The CDR3 spans 15 residues. CDR1 is SGHRS and CDR2 is YFSETQ in the germline V gene. V gave up 1 base and J gave up 6 bases; unmatched junction bases: 4. The DNA for the CDR3 is TGCGCCAGCAGCTTGACTAGCGGGGCAATCAATGAGCAGTTCTTC. Amino acids: CASSLTSGAINEQFF. The full variable domain, its missing parts supplied by reference TRBV5-1 and TRBJ2-1, is KAGVTQTPRYLIKTRGQQVTLSCSPISGHRSVSWYQQTPGQGLQFLFEYFSETQRNKGNFPGRFSGRQFSNSRSEMNVSTLELGDSALYLCASSLTSGAINEQFFGPGTRLTVL.

The chain is built from TRBV10-1 and TRBJ1-1; the D is unclear. The CDR3 loop spans 13 amino acids. Trimming cost V 2 bases and J 5 bases, with 9 bases left between them. Germline CDR1 and CDR2: WNHNN and SYGVQD (reference sequence). CDR3: CASSEGEGTEAFF. The CDR3, as DNA: TGCGCCAGCAGTGAGGGCGAGGGAACTGAAGCTTTCTTT.

The V and J genes are TRBV5-4 and TRBJ1-2; no firm D call. The CDR3 consists of 17 residues. Germline values: CDR1 SGHNT, CDR2 YYREEE (reference sequence). Trimming cost V 0 bases and J 1 base, with 16 bases left between them. CDR3 sequence (DNA): TGTGCCAGCAGCTTGGCAGGAACCTGGCGGGATAACTATGGCTACACCTTC. This translates into CASSLAGTWRDNYGYTF.

The sample holds one count of this clone. The J gene is TRBJ2-7, the V gene TRBV18, with D perhaps matching TRBD1 (6 bases). This CDR3 has 14 amino acids. Trimming stripped 1 base from V and 0 bases from J, with 7 bases between. Germline values: CDR1 KGHSH, CDR2 LQKENI. This CDR3 is CASSPRQDSYEQYF. In DNA form, the CDR3 reads TGTGCCAGCTCACCACGACAGGACTCCTACGAGCAGTACTTC.

This clone was detected once. The chain combines TRBV5-1 with TRBJ2-7; 13 positions match TRBD2. Germline CDR1 is SGHRS and CDR2 is YFSETQ. V shed 0 bases and J 6 bases; nucleotides not matched to a gene: 6. CDR3 length equals 16 residues. The CDR3 reads CASSLGATSGRIEQYF. CDR3 sequence (DNA): TGCGCCAGCAGCTTGGGTGCGACTAGCGGGAGGATCGAGCAGTACTTC.

This rearrangement joins TRBV28 to TRBJ1-4; TRBD1 matches 9 bases. The CDR3 is 15 amino acids. CDR1 and CDR2 from the germline V gene are MDHEN and SYDVKM. After removal of 5 bases from V and 9 bases from J, the junction contained 10 bases not matched to a gene. The CDR3: CASSHGGQGTQKLFF. CDR3 nucleotides: TGTGCCAGCAGTCATGGGGGACAGGGAACCCAAAAACTGTTTTTT.

The table lists this clone with a few counts. The chain combines TRBV7-2 with TRBJ2-5, with D unclear. V gave up 3 bases and J gave up 4 bases, with 6 bases separating them. The CDR3 has 12 amino acids. The germline gives CDR1 SGHTA, CDR2 FQGNSA. The CDR3 DNA sequence: TGTGCCAGCAGCTTGCTCAGAGAGACCCAGTACTTC. Residues: CASSLLRETQYF.

The chain has TRBV14 and TRBJ2-3, with 7 positions matching TRBD2. The germline V gene has CDR1 SGHDN and CDR2 FVKESK. The CDR3 is made up of 16 amino acids. V dropped 4 bases and J dropped 2; count of bases not matched to a gene: 9. The CDR3 coding sequence is TGTGCCAGCAGCCTCCTTACTAGCGTGGTCACAGATACGCAGTATTTT. Translating it yields CASSLLTSVVTDTQYF.

This clone was observed a few times. The chain uses TRBV6-6 and TRBJ1-5; D perhaps matches TRBD1 (5 bases). Trimming removed 4 bases at V and 3 bases at J, with 13 bases between. The CDR3 totals 15 residues. The V gene's germline CDR1 is MNHNY and CDR2 SVGAGI (reference sequence). The chain's CDR3 is CASSSSEGANQPQHF. The CDR3 DNA reads as TGTGCCAGCAGTTCCTCTGAAGGGGCCAATCAGCCCCAGCATTTT.

The CDR3 region has the DNA TGTGCCAGCAGCCAGGGACTGTCCTACAATGAGCAGTTCTTC. Encoded protein: CASSQGLSYNEQFF. The J gene is TRBJ2-1, the V gene TRBV9; D perhaps matches TRBD2 (6 bases). The CDR3 extends over 14 amino acids. The V end lost 4 bases, the J end lost 1 base, and 9 bases lay between the germline ends. Germline CDR1 SGDLS, CDR2 YYNGEE.